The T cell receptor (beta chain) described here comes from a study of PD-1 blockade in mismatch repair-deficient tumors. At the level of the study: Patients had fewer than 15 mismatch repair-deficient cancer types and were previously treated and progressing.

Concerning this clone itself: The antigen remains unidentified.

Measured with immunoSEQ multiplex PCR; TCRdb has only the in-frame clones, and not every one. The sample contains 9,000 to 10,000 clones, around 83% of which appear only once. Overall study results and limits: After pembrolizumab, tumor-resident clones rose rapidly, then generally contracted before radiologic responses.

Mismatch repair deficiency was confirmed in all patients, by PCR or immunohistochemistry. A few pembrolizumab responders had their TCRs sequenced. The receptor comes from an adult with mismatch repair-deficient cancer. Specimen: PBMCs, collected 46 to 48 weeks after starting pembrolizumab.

The CDR3 reads CASSLAGGSAFF. The CDR3 bases are TGTGCCAGCAGCTTGGCAGGGGGCTCAGCTTTCTTT. This sequence joins TRBV7-3 and TRBJ1-1, with TRBD1 identical over 8 bases. CDR1 and CDR2 (germline): SGHTA, FQGTGA. The CDR3 is 12 amino acids. With 3 bases clipped from V and 10 bases from J, the junction kept 4 bases outside the gene matches.